A selection of T cell receptor beta chains follows, all from one sample in a study of regulatory T cells in long-lasting Graves disease. TCRdb recomputed calls from the multiplex PCR reads with MiXCR, one row per CDR3 protein. This sample has about 460,000 distinct CDR3 sequences, with roughly 22% found just once. This sample comprised peripheral blood mononuclear cells (PBMCs), obtained when the disease was refractory, from a patient treated with antithyroid drugs. The source of these receptors is a female donor with Graves disease. The CDR3 runs from the conserved cysteine through the conserved F or W. Fields, in order: clone size, D gene, V gene, J gene, CDR3 protein, CDR3 DNA. A D gene is named only where the DNA matches it firmly. Some rows mark clone size as missing; the rest say once, few, many or name a class of expanded clone.

clone_size: many; d_call: TRBD2; v_call: TRBV7-3; j_call: TRBJ2-5; cdr3_aa: CASSLSPSGAETQYF; cdr3_nt: TGTGCCAGCAGCTTAAGTCCTAGCGGGGCCGAGACCCAGTACTTC
clone_size: -; d_call: -; v_call: TRBV7-2; j_call: TRBJ1-3; cdr3_aa: CASSLEGGNTIYF; cdr3_nt: TGTGCCAGCAGCTTAGAGGGTGGAAACACCATATATTTT
clone_size: -; d_call: -; v_call: TRBV5-6; j_call: TRBJ1-6; cdr3_aa: CASSLVVGSPLHF; cdr3_nt: TGTGCCAGCAGCTTGGTGGTGGGATCACCCCTCCACTTT
clone_size: -; d_call: TRBD1; v_call: TRBV30; j_call: TRBJ2-7; cdr3_aa: CAWINPGQVTYEQYF; cdr3_nt: TGTGCCTGGATCAACCCGGGACAGGTAACCTACGAGCAGTACTTC
clone_size: -; d_call: TRBD1; v_call: TRBV15; j_call: TRBJ1-4; cdr3_aa: CATSRDRRGQGGEKLFF; cdr3_nt: TGTGCCACCAGCAGAGATAGGCGAGGACAGGGCGGTGAAAAACTGTTTTTT
clone_size: -; d_call: -; v_call: TRBV27; j_call: TRBJ2-7; cdr3_aa: CASGDDRPEQYF; cdr3_nt: TGTGCCAGCGGGGACGACAGGCCCGAACAGTACTTC
clone_size: many; d_call: -; v_call: TRBV6-1; j_call: TRBJ2-2; cdr3_aa: CASSQGDFKTGELFF; cdr3_nt: TGTGCCAGCAGTCAAGGGGACTTTAAAACCGGGGAGCTGTTTTTT
clone_size: many; d_call: -; v_call: TRBV28; j_call: TRBJ1-1; cdr3_aa: CASSFGSYTEAFF; cdr3_nt: TGTGCCAGCAGTTTTGGCAGCTACACTGAAGCTTTCTTT
clone_size: many; d_call: -; v_call: TRBV20-1; j_call: TRBJ2-5; cdr3_aa: CSVPTAFQETQYF; cdr3_nt: TGCAGTGTCCCTACAGCCTTTCAAGAGACCCAGTACTTC
clone_size: -; d_call: -; v_call: TRBV7-9; j_call: TRBJ2-7; cdr3_aa: CASSFGAEFYEQYF; cdr3_nt: TGTGCCAGCAGCTTCGGGGCAGAGTTCTACGAGCAGTACTTC
clone_size: -; d_call: -; v_call: TRBV11-3; j_call: TRBJ2-6; cdr3_aa: CASSYSWVLTF; cdr3_nt: TGTGCCAGCAGCTACAGTTGGGTCCTGACTTTC
clone_size: -; d_call: -; v_call: TRBV11-2; j_call: TRBJ1-6; cdr3_aa: CASSSEGNTYNSPLHF; cdr3_nt: TGTGCCAGCAGCTCAGAGGGGAACACCTATAATTCACCCCTCCACTTT
clone_size: -; d_call: -; v_call: TRBV7-2; j_call: TRBJ2-3; cdr3_aa: CASSSAEGTQYF; cdr3_nt: TGTGCCAGCAGCTCGGCCGAGGGTACGCAGTATTTT
clone_size: many; d_call: TRBD1; v_call: TRBV27; j_call: TRBJ2-6; cdr3_aa: CAAGKTGILSGANVLTF; cdr3_nt: TGTGCCGCCGGAAAGACAGGGATACTTTCTGGGGCCAACGTCCTGACTTTC
clone_size: -; d_call: TRBD1; v_call: TRBV7-8; j_call: TRBJ2-7; cdr3_aa: CASSLARFGQGAREQYF; cdr3_nt: TGTGCCAGCAGCTTAGCTAGATTCGGACAGGGGGCGCGGGAGCAGTACTTC
clone_size: -; d_call: TRBD1; v_call: TRBV12-3/TRBV12-4; j_call: TRBJ2-2; cdr3_aa: CASSLGGQGNTGELFF; cdr3_nt: TGTGCCAGCAGTTTGGGGGGACAGGGGAACACCGGGGAGCTGTTTTTT
clone_size: -; d_call: -; v_call: TRBV12-3/TRBV12-4; j_call: TRBJ2-7; cdr3_aa: CASSIGGPYEQYF; cdr3_nt: TGTGCCAGCAGTATCGGGGGACCCTACGAGCAGTACTTC
clone_size: -; d_call: -; v_call: TRBV28; j_call: TRBJ1-3; cdr3_aa: CASKRYTGGGNTIYF; cdr3_nt: TGTGCCAGCAAACGGTATACCGGGGGCGGAAACACCATATATTTT
clone_size: many; d_call: -; v_call: TRBV2; j_call: TRBJ2-2; cdr3_aa: CASSAGTNTGELFF; cdr3_nt: TGTGCCAGCAGTGCAGGGACGAACACCGGGGAGCTGTTTTTT
clone_size: -; d_call: -; v_call: TRBV5-5; j_call: TRBJ1-5; cdr3_aa: CASSLNSGLYQPQHF; cdr3_nt: TGTGCCAGCAGCTTGAATTCAGGGTTGTATCAGCCCCAGCATTTT
clone_size: many; d_call: -; v_call: TRBV12-3/TRBV12-4; j_call: TRBJ2-7; cdr3_aa: CASSQDYFDYEQYF; cdr3_nt: TGTGCCAGCAGCCAGGACTATTTCGACTACGAGCAGTACTTC
clone_size: many; d_call: -; v_call: TRBV29-1; j_call: TRBJ2-7; cdr3_aa: CSVVWGGEQYF; cdr3_nt: TGCAGCGTTGTTTGGGGCGGGGAGCAGTACTTC
clone_size: -; d_call: -; v_call: TRBV20-1; j_call: TRBJ2-7; cdr3_aa: CSARDGGTSDGYEQYF; cdr3_nt: TGCAGTGCTAGAGATGGGGGGACGTCAGACGGGTACGAGCAGTACTTC
clone_size: few; d_call: -; v_call: TRBV3-1; j_call: TRBJ2-5; cdr3_aa: CASSCTRDRQEETQYF; cdr3_nt: TGTGCCAGCAGCTGTACCCGGGACCGACAGGAGGAGACCCAGTACTTC
clone_size: many; d_call: -; v_call: TRBV28; j_call: TRBJ2-7; cdr3_aa: CASSSPRTASSYEQYF; cdr3_nt: TGTGCCAGCAGTTCACCAAGGACAGCCTCCTCCTACGAGCAGTACTTC
clone_size: -; d_call: TRBD1; v_call: TRBV9; j_call: TRBJ1-2; cdr3_aa: CASSTQTGSYTF; cdr3_nt: TGTGCCAGCAGCACCCAGACAGGGAGTTACACCTTC
clone_size: -; d_call: -; v_call: TRBV5-1; j_call: TRBJ2-5; cdr3_aa: CASSLDRKETQYF; cdr3_nt: TGCGCCAGCAGCCTGGACCGTAAAGAGACCCAGTACTTC
clone_size: -; d_call: -; v_call: TRBV2; j_call: TRBJ1-3; cdr3_aa: CVSSDGGWSGNTIYF; cdr3_nt: TGTGTCAGCAGTGACGGGGGTTGGTCTGGAAACACCATATATTTT
clone_size: -; d_call: -; v_call: TRBV11-2; j_call: TRBJ1-5; cdr3_aa: CTSSWTSNQPQHF; cdr3_nt: TGTACCAGCAGCTGGACCTCCAATCAGCCCCAGCATTTT
clone_size: many; d_call: TRBD1; v_call: TRBV2; j_call: TRBJ1-4; cdr3_aa: CASSGEGSLTGVENEKLFF; cdr3_nt: TGTGCCAGCAGTGGAGAAGGTTCCCTTACAGGGGTCGAAAATGAAAAACTGTTTTTT
clone_size: few; d_call: -; v_call: TRBV4-1; j_call: TRBJ2-7; cdr3_aa: CASSQVRGSHEQYF; cdr3_nt: TGCGCCAGCAGCCAAGTTCGGGGGTCCCACGAGCAGTACTTC
clone_size: -; d_call: -; v_call: TRBV10-3; j_call: TRBJ2-6; cdr3_aa: CAIGSGANVLTF; cdr3_nt: TGTGCCATTGGGTCTGGGGCCAACGTCCTGACTTTC
clone_size: many; d_call: -; v_call: TRBV7-2; j_call: TRBJ1-1; cdr3_aa: CASSLEEGFGAFF; cdr3_nt: TGTGCCAGCAGCTTAGAGGAGGGGTTTGGAGCTTTCTTT
clone_size: few; d_call: -; v_call: TRBV3-1; j_call: TRBJ2-5; cdr3_aa: CASSPSDQETQYF; cdr3_nt: TGTGCCAGCAGCCCCTCGGACCAAGAGACCCAGTACTTC
clone_size: few; d_call: TRBD2; v_call: TRBV20-1; j_call: TRBJ2-3; cdr3_aa: CSARDRRTSGTDTQYF; cdr3_nt: TGCAGTGCTAGAGATCGGAGGACTAGCGGCACAGATACGCAGTATTTT
clone_size: many; d_call: -; v_call: TRBV12-3/TRBV12-4; j_call: TRBJ1-1; cdr3_aa: CASSSGGYEAFF; cdr3_nt: TGTGCCAGCAGTTCCGGTGGTTATGAAGCTTTCTTT
clone_size: many; d_call: TRBD1; v_call: TRBV11-1; j_call: TRBJ2-2; cdr3_aa: CASSTWTGGSVGELFF; cdr3_nt: TGTGCCAGCAGCACCTGGACAGGGGGCTCGGTCGGGGAGCTGTTTTTT
clone_size: few; d_call: -; v_call: TRBV7-3; j_call: TRBJ1-2; cdr3_aa: CASSLDGGLNYGYTF; cdr3_nt: TGTGCCAGCAGCTTAGACGGGGGACTGAACTATGGCTACACCTTC
clone_size: many; d_call: -; v_call: TRBV12-3/TRBV12-4; j_call: TRBJ2-7; cdr3_aa: CASTSQGLTNEQYF; cdr3_nt: TGTGCCAGCACCTCCCAGGGATTGACAAACGAGCAGTACTTC
clone_size: -; d_call: -; v_call: TRBV19; j_call: TRBJ1-2; cdr3_aa: CASSMGTGDYGYTF; cdr3_nt: TGTGCCAGTAGTATGGGCACAGGTGACTATGGCTACACCTTC
clone_size: few; d_call: -; v_call: TRBV3-1; j_call: TRBJ1-2; cdr3_aa: CASSPDFVGYTF; cdr3_nt: TGTGCCAGCAGCCCCGACTTCGTTGGCTACACCTTC
clone_size: -; d_call: TRBD1; v_call: TRBV7-3; j_call: TRBJ2-7; cdr3_aa: CASSKEPGGYEQYF; cdr3_nt: TGTGCCAGCAGCAAGGAACCAGGGGGATACGAGCAGTACTTC
clone_size: many; d_call: -; v_call: TRBV12-3/TRBV12-4; j_call: TRBJ1-1; cdr3_aa: CASSPQARGSTEAFF; cdr3_nt: TGTGCCAGCAGCCCACAGGCCCGGGGGAGTACTGAAGCTTTCTTT
clone_size: many; d_call: TRBD2; v_call: TRBV2; j_call: TRBJ2-2; cdr3_aa: CASSPRTSGGARELFF; cdr3_nt: TGTGCCAGCAGTCCTCGGACTAGCGGGGGGGCCCGGGAGCTGTTTTTT
clone_size: many; d_call: TRBD1; v_call: TRBV6-2/TRBV6-3; j_call: TRBJ1-4; cdr3_aa: CASSSTGFNEKLFF; cdr3_nt: TGTGCCAGCAGTTCGACAGGGTTTAATGAAAAACTGTTTTTT
clone_size: -; d_call: -; v_call: TRBV6-1; j_call: TRBJ1-2; cdr3_aa: CASRTRGNYGYTF; cdr3_nt: TGTGCCAGCAGGACCAGGGGAAACTATGGCTACACCTTC
clone_size: -; d_call: TRBD1; v_call: TRBV13; j_call: TRBJ1-4; cdr3_aa: CASSSSYRGPNEKLFF; cdr3_nt: TGTGCCAGCAGCTCGTCATACAGGGGGCCTAATGAAAAACTGTTTTTT
clone_size: many; d_call: -; v_call: TRBV28; j_call: TRBJ2-5; cdr3_aa: CASTRVAGRRVETQYF; cdr3_nt: TGTGCCAGCACCCGGGTGGCAGGTCGCCGGGTGGAGACCCAGTACTTC
clone_size: few; d_call: TRBD1; v_call: TRBV7-2; j_call: TRBJ1-6; cdr3_aa: CASSFPGGNSPLHF; cdr3_nt: TGTGCCAGCAGCTTCCCAGGGGGTAATTCACCCCTCCACTTT
clone_size: -; d_call: TRBD1; v_call: TRBV6-9; j_call: TRBJ1-1; cdr3_aa: CASSYATGGNTEAFF; cdr3_nt: TGTGCCAGCAGTTACGCGACAGGGGGCAACACTGAAGCTTTCTTT
clone_size: many; d_call: -; v_call: TRBV6-2/TRBV6-3; j_call: TRBJ1-4; cdr3_aa: CASSYSTANEKLFF; cdr3_nt: TGTGCCAGCAGTTACTCGACGGCTAATGAAAAACTGTTTTTT
clone_size: -; d_call: -; v_call: TRBV7-9; j_call: TRBJ2-7; cdr3_aa: CASSLLSQYEQYF; cdr3_nt: TGTGCCAGCAGCTTACTTAGCCAATACGAGCAGTACTTC
clone_size: many; d_call: TRBD1; v_call: TRBV11-3; j_call: TRBJ1-2; cdr3_aa: CASSLLGQGNYGYTF; cdr3_nt: TGTGCCAGCAGCTTACTGGGACAGGGGAACTATGGCTACACCTTC